This TCR beta chain was found in a study of regulatory T cells in long-lasting Graves disease. About the research overall: Positive TSH receptor antibodies alongside over 5 years of antithyroid drugs were what marked Graves' disease as persistent.

Germline assignment: CDR1 SGHDN and CDR2 FVKESK. The trim removed 3 bases at V and 7 bases at J, leaving 3 bases unmatched. CDR3 length: 13 amino acids. Time point specified: persistent/refractory GD, antithyroid drugs over 5 years with positive TRAb. Making the TCR library involved RNA that had been extracted from PBMCs. Libraries of TCR beta came from iRepertoire HTBI primers plus Arm-PCR of CDR3 regions. Each CDR3 protein gets one entry after TCRdb re-called the multiplex PCR reads with MiXCR. This table has 450,000 or so distinct CDR3 sequences, roughly 23% appearing once. This specimen consisted of peripheral blood mononuclear cells (PBMCs), obtained when the disease was refractory, from a patient treated with antithyroid drugs. This chain joins TRBV14 and TRBJ2-7; TRBD1 matches 10 bases. The origin of this receptor is a female donor with Graves disease. CDR3: CASSQGQGREQYF. The CDR3 DNA is TGTGCCAGCAGCCAGGGACAGGGGAGGGAGCAGTACTTC.